These 17 T cell receptor beta chains share one sample of origin, sequenced in a study of CD8 T cells in ankylosing spondylitis. Each CDR3 protein gets one entry after TCRdb re-called the 5' RACE reads with MiXCR. This sample has 200,000 or so distinct CDR3 sequences, with about a quarter found just once. What was sequenced was blood, either unsorted or a sorted T cell fraction (not recorded which). These receptors were taken from a male donor with ankylosing spondylitis or in good health (not recorded which).

This clonotype showed up many times. The gene calls are TRBV5-6 and TRBJ2-4; D is perhaps TRBD1 or TRBD2 (7 bases each). The CDR3 length is 15 residues. The V gene lost 4 bases and the J gene lost 6 bases, with 17 bases spanning the gap. Germline loops: CDR1 SGHDT, CDR2 YYEEEE. The CDR3 DNA follows: TGTGCCAGCAGCCGGGGGGCAGGGGGTGGAAACATTCAGTACTTC. Translated, it gives CASSRGAGGGNIQYF.

The genes are TRBV5-1 and TRBJ2-7; D is possibly TRBD2 (6 bases). The CDR3 length is 15 residues. Germline V gene data show CDR1 as SGHRS and CDR2 as YFSETQ. Trimming pared 0 bases from V and 3 bases from J, leaving 13 bases between. CDR3: CASSLVGDSDYEQYF. For the CDR3, the DNA is TGCGCCAGCAGCTTGGTGGGGGACTCTGACTACGAGCAGTACTTC.

The chain carries TRBV6-1 and TRBJ2-1, with TRBD1 identical over 12 bases. The CDR3 extends over 15 amino acids. V lost 6 bases to trimming and J lost 8 bases; unmatched junction nucleotides: 8. Germline loops: CDR1 MNHNS, CDR2 SASEGT. CDR3 sequence reads: CASRRRDRGPDEQFF. In nucleotides, the CDR3 is TGTGCCAGCAGGCGAAGGGACAGGGGGCCCGATGAGCAGTTCTTC.

Concerning this clonotype itself: A much larger clone sits a single nucleotide away, making a read error possible. The chain couples TRBV5-1 to TRBJ2-1, with 12 bases that match TRBD2. The CDR3 loop spans 15 amino acids. Germline lookup yields CDR1 SGHRS and CDR2 YFSETQ. CDR3 DNA: TGCGCCAGCAGCACGACTAGCGGGAGTTACACTGAGCAGTTCTTC. Translation: CASSTTSGSYTEQFF. Using reference TRBV5-1 and TRBJ2-1 for the parts outside the CDR3, the full variable domain is KAGVTQTPRYLIKTRGQQVTLSCSPISGHRSVSWYQQTPGQGLQFLFEYFSETQRNKGNFPGRFSGRQFSNSRSEMNVSTLELGDSALYLCASSTTSGSYTEQFFGPGTRLTVL.

This clonotype was seen ten or more times. V gene TRBV10-1 combines with J gene TRBJ2-1; no reliable D call. Germline V gene lookup returns CDR1 WNHNN and CDR2 SYGVQD (reference sequence). There are 16 residues in the CDR3. Trimming removed 6 bases from V and 0 bases from J, with 15 bases in between. Here the CDR3 reads CASSPAPESSYNEQFF. CDR3 sequence (DNA): TGCGCCAGCAGCCCCGCACCTGAGAGCTCCTACAATGAGCAGTTCTTC.

About this clonotype: A much larger clonotype is one base distant, so this may be a read error. In DNA, the CDR3 is TGTGCCAGCAGTTTCGAGGTAGCGGGAGACTACGAGCAGGACTTC. It specifies CASSFEVAGDYEQDF. The rearrangement uses TRBV12-3 or TRBV12-4 and TRBJ2-7; 9 bases map to TRBD2. This CDR3 has 15 amino acids.

This clonotype appeared many times. This rearrangement joins TRBV28 to TRBJ2-7; TRBD1 agrees at 7 bases. The CDR3 has 14 amino acids. Germline V gene sequence: CDR1 MDHEN, CDR2 SYDVKM. V was clipped by 8 bases and J by 0 bases; unmatched bases: 7. CDR3 bases: TGTGCCAGCTCGGACAGGAGAAGCTCCTACGAGCAGTACTTC. It is translated as CASSDRRSSYEQYF.

This clonotype was counted only a few times. CDR3 sequence (DNA): TGTGCCAGCAGTTTTTTAGGAGCCTATGAGCAGTTCTTC. It encodes CASSFLGAYEQFF. The J gene is TRBJ2-1, the V gene TRBV12-3 or TRBV12-4; D not resolved. Trimming took off 3 bases at V and 8 bases at J, with 11 bases between the two ends. The CDR3 consists of 13 residues.

Details on this clonotype: With a much larger clone just one base away, this may be a read error. V is TRBV5-1 and J is TRBJ2-1; 11 bases are a match to TRBD2. Looked up from germline, CDR1 is SGHRS and CDR2 is YFSETQ. The CDR3 has 17 amino acids. For the CDR3, the DNA is TGCGTCAGCAGCTTGGGGGATCTAGCGGGAGGAGGGAATGAGCAGTTCTTC. It yields the protein CVSSLGDLAGGGNEQFF. Filled out from reference TRBV5-1 and TRBJ2-1, the complete variable domain reads KAGVTQTPRYLIKTRGQQVTLSCSPISGHRSVSWYQQTPGQGLQFLFEYFSETQRNKGNFPGRFSGRQFSNSRSEMNVSTLELGDSALYLCVSSLGDLAGGGNEQFFGPGTRLTVL.

J is TRBJ2-5 and V is TRBV5-1, with 11 bases lining up with TRBD2. CDR3 length equals 16 residues. The ends lost 3 bases at V and 5 bases at J; junction bases unmatched: 9. Per germline, CDR1 SGHRS and CDR2 YFSETQ. Written as DNA, the CDR3 is TGCGCCAGCAGCTGGGAGATAGCGGGAGGGCACGAGACCCAGTACTTC. Translated, it gives CASSWEIAGGHETQYF.

This clonotype was seen repeatedly, ten times or more. This chain joins TRBV7-2 and TRBJ2-3; 14 positions match TRBD2. The CDR3 has 17 residues. CDR1 SGHTA and CDR2 FQGNSA come from the germline V gene. V lost 1 base, J lost 6 bases, and 6 bases stayed unmatched. CDR3 in DNA: TGTGCCAGCAGCTTAGGACTAGCGGGAGGGTATATGGATACGCAGTATTTT. Translation gives CASSLGLAGGYMDTQYF.

This clonotype has only a few counts. The chain couples TRBV6-2 or TRBV6-3 to TRBJ2-3, with D unclear. The CDR3 covers 13 residues. V dropped 5 bases and J dropped 2 bases, with 8 bases sitting between them. The germline V gene has CDR1 MNHEY and CDR2 SVGEGT. CDR3 amino acids: CASSQPYTDTQYF. In DNA form, the CDR3 reads TGTGCCAGCAGTCAACCTTACACAGATACGCAGTATTTT.

This clonotype turned up a few times. This sequence joins TRBV20-1 and TRBJ2-2; 7 positions agree with TRBD1. The V gene end was trimmed by 5 bases and the J gene end by 7 bases; junction bases not matched to a gene: 10. Germline V gene sequence: CDR1 DFQATT, CDR2 SNEGSKA (reference sequence). This CDR3 region has 14 residues. CDR3 residues: CSAPARTGSGELFF. CDR3 DNA: TGCAGTGCTCCAGCCCGGACAGGTAGCGGGGAGCTGTTTTTT.

The table lists this clonotype with many counts. The V and J genes are TRBV3-1 and TRBJ2-1, with 7 nucleotides matching TRBD1. Germline lookup yields CDR1 LGHDT and CDR2 YNNKEL (reference sequence). J was trimmed by 3 bases and V by 4 bases; bases with no gene match: 6. The CDR3 totals 15 residues. CDR3 in amino acids: CASSRGRDSYNEQFF. The CDR3 DNA reads as TGTGCCAGCAGCCGGGGTAGGGACAGCTACAATGAGCAGTTCTTC.

The chain couples TRBV7-2 to TRBJ1-1; D not certain. V lost 1 base, J lost 0 bases, and 6 bases lay in between. Germline-derived CDR1 and CDR2 are SGHTA and FQGNSA. The CDR3 is made up of 14 amino acids. In DNA form, the CDR3 reads TGTGCCAGCAGCTTAGTCGTCATGAACACTGAAGCTTTCTTT. Translating gives CASSLVVMNTEAFF.

This clonotype is medium-sized (0.01 to 0.1%) by share. The rearrangement uses TRBV20-1 and TRBJ2-1, with 10 bases lining up with TRBD2. The CDR3 extends over 14 amino acids. The J segment lost 5 bases and the V segment lost 6 bases, leaving 7 bases of the junction unmatched. The germline CDR1 and CDR2 sequences are DFQATT and SNEGSKA (reference sequence). In DNA form, the CDR3 reads TGCAGTGCCCCCAGCGGGAGGGGGCACAATGAGCAGTTCTTC. Its protein is CSAPSGRGHNEQFF.

Many counts were recorded for this clonotype. The J gene is TRBJ1-1, the V gene TRBV29-1; possible D gene TRBD1, 5 bases. The V gene's germline CDR1 is SQVTM and CDR2 ANQGSEA. Trimming shortened V by 3 bases and J by 5 bases, and 16 bases separated the two germline ends. This CDR3 contains 14 residues. DNA of the CDR3: TGCAGCGTTGATACCTTGGCAGGGAAGACTGAAGCTTTCTTT. This sequence encodes CSVDTLAGKTEAFF.